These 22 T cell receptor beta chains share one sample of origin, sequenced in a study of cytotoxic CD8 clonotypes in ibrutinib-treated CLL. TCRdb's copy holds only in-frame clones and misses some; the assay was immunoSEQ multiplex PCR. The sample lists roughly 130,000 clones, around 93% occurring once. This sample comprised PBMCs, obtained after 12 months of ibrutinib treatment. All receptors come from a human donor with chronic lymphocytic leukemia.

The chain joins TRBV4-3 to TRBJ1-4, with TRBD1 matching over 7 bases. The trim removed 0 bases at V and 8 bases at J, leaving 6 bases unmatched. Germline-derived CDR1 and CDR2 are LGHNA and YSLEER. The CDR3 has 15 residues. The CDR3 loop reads CASSQENRGREKLFF. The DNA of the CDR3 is TGCGCCAGCAGCCAAGAAAACAGGGGAAGGGAAAAACTGTTTTTT.

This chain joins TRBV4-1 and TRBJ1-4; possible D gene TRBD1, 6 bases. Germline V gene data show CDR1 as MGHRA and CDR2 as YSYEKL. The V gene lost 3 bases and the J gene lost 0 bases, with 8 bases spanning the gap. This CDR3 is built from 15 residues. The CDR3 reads CASSQEGATNEKLFF. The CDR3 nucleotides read TGCGCCAGCAGCCAGGAGGGGGCAACTAATGAAAAACTGTTTTTT.

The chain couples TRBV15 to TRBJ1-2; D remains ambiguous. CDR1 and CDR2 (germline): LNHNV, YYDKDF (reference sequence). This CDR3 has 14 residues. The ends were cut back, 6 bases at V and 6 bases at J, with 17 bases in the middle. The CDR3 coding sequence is TGTGCCACCAGTCCCGGGGAGTTGAACAATGGCTACACCTTC. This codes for CATSPGELNNGYTF.

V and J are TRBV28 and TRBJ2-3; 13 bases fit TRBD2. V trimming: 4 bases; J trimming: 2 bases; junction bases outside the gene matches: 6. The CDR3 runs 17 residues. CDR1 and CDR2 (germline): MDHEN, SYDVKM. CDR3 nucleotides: TGTGCCAGCAGTTCGCCGGGACTAGCGGGATTCACAGATACGCAGTATTTT. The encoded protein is CASSSPGLAGFTDTQYF.

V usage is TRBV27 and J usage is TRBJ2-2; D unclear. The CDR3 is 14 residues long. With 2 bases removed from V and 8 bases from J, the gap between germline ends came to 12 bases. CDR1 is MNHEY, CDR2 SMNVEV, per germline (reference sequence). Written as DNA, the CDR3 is TGTGCCAGCAGTTTACGATCCTGGATAGGGGAGCTGTTTTTT. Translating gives CASSLRSWIGELFF.

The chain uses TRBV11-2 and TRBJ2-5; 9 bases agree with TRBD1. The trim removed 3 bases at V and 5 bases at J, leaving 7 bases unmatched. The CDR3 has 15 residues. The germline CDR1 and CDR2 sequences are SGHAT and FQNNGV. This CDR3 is CASSFPQGAGETQYF. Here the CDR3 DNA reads TGTGCCAGCAGCTTCCCACAGGGGGCGGGTGAGACCCAGTACTTC.

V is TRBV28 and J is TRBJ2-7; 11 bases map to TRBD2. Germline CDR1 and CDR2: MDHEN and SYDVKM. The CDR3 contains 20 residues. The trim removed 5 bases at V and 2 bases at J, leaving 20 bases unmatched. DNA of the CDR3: TGTGCCAGCAGTCTCCTGTTAGCGGGAGGGCCGAATACCCTGACCTACGAGCAGTACTTC. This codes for CASSLLLAGGPNTLTYEQYF.

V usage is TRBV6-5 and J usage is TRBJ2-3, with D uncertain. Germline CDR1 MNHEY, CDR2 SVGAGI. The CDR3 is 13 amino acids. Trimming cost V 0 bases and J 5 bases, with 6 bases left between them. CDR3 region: CASSYSFVDTQYF. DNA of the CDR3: TGTGCCAGCAGTTACTCGTTTGTAGATACGCAGTATTTT.

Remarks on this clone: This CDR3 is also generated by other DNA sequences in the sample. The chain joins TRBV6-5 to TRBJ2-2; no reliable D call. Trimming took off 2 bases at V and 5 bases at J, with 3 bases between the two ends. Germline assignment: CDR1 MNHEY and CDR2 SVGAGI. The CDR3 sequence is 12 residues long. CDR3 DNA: TGTGCCAGCAGTTACCGGACCGGGGAGCTGTTTTTT. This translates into CASSYRTGELFF.

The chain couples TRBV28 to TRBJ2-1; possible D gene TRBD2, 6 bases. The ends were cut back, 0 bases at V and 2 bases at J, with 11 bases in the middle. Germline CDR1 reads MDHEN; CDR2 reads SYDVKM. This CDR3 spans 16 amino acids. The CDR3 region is CASSLWSGLTYNEQFF. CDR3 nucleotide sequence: TGTGCCAGCAGTTTATGGAGCGGGTTAACCTACAATGAGCAGTTCTTC.

The DNA of the CDR3 is TGTGCCAGCAGCTCATCTAGCGGGAGAGGCACCGGGGAGCTGTTTTTT. Translating it yields CASSSSSGRGTGELFF. V gene TRBV5-4 combines with J gene TRBJ2-2; 10 bases are a match to TRBD2. Germline CDR1 and CDR2: SGHNT and YYREEE (reference sequence). Trimming at V came to 3 bases and at J to 4 bases, leaving 6 bases not matched to a gene. The CDR3 totals 16 residues.

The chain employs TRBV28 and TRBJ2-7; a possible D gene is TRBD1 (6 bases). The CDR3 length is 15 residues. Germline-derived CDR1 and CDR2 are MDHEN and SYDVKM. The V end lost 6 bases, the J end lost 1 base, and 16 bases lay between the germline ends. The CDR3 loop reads CASSRGGAASYEQYF. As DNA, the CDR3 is TGTGCCAGCAGCAGGGGCGGAGCAGCATCCTACGAGCAGTACTTC. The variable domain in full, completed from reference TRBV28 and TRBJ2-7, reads DVKVTQSSRYLVKRTGEKVFLECVQDMDHENMFWYRQDPGLGLRLIYFSYDVKMKEKGDIPEGYSVSREKKERFSLILESASTNQTSMYLCASSRGGAASYEQYFGPGTRLTVT.

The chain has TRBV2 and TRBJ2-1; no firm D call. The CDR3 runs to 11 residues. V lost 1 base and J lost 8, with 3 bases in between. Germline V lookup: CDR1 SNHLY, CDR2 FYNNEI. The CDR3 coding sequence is TGTGCCAGCAGTGAAGGGGATGAGCAGTTCTTC. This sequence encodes CASSEGDEQFF.

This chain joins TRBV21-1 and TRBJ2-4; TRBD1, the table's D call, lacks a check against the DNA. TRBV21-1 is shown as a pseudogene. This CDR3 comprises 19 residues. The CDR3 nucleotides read TGTGCCAGCGGACAAACCGGGACAGGAGGAGAAATAGCCAAAAACATTCAGTACTTC. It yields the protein CASGQTGTGGEIAKNIQYF.

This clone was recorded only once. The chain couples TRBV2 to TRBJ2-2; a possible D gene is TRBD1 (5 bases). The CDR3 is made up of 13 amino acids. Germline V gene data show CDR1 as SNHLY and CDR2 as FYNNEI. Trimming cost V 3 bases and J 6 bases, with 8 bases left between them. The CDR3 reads CASSEQGSGELFF. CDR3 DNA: TGTGCCAGCAGTGAGCAGGGTTCCGGGGAGCTGTTTTTT.

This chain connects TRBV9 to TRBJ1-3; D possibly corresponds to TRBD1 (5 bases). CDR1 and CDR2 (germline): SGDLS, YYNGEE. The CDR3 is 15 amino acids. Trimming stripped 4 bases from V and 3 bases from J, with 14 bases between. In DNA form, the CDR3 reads TGTGCCAGCAGCCCACCTCAGGGCCATGGAAACACCATATATTTT. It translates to CASSPPQGHGNTIYF.

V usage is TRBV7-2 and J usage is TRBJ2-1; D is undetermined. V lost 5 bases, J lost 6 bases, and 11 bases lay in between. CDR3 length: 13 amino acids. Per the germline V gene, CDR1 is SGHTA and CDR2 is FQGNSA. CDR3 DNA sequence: TGTGCCAGCAGCCAAGGACGCTTCAATGAGCAGTTCTTC. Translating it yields CASSQGRFNEQFF.

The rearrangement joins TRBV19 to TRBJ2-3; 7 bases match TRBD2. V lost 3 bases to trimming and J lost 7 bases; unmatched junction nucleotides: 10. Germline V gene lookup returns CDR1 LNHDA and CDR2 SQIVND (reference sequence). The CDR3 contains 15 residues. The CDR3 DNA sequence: TGTGCCAGTAGTATGTCTAGCGGAACGATCTATACGCAGTATTTT. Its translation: CASSMSSGTIYTQYF.

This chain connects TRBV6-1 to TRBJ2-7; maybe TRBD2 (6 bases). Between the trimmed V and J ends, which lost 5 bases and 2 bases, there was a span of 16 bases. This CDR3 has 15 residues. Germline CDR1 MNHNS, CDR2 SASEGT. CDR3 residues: CASSFRDSNPYEQYF. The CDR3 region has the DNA TGTGCCAGCAGTTTCCGGGACTCCAACCCCTACGAGCAGTACTTC.

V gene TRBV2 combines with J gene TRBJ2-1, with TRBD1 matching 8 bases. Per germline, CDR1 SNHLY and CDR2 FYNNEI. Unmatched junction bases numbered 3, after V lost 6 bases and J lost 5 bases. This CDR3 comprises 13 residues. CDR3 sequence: CASSEDRDNEQFF. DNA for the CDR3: TGTGCCAGCAGCGAGGACAGGGACAATGAGCAGTTCTTC.

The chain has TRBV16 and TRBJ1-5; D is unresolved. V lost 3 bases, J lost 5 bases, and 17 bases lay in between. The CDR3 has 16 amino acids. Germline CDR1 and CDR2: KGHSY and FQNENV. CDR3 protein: CASSQGRGVWDQPQHF. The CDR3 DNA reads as TGTGCCAGCAGCCAGGGTCGGGGAGTTTGGGATCAGCCCCAGCATTTT.

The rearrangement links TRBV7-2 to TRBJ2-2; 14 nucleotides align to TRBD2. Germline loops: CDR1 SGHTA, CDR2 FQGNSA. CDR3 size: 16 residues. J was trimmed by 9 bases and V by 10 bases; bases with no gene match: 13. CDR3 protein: CANTGLAGGGGRELFF. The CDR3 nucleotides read TGTGCCAACACCGGACTAGCGGGAGGCGGTGGCCGGGAGCTGTTTTTT.